The 23 T cell receptor beta chains given below trace back to one sample, sequenced in a study of spatial heterogeneity in lung cancer. TCRdb itself ran the 5' RACE reads through MiXCR, one entry per CDR3 protein. The sample has 25,000 to 30,000 distinct CDR3 sequences, around 13% seen once. Time point here: sample taken at primary tumor resection. Unsorted tumor, nontumor lung tissue or cryopreserved PBMC supplied the whole RNA. The sequenced sample was PBMCs, obtained at surgery. All receptors derive from a female donor with early-stage non-small cell lung cancer.

V usage is TRBV4-3 and J usage is TRBJ1-5; 8 bases line up with TRBD1. V lost 3 bases to trimming and J lost 5 bases; unmatched junction nucleotides: 3. Germline-derived CDR1 and CDR2 are LGHNA and YSLEER. The CDR3 contains 14 residues. The CDR3 loop is CASSQMTGDQPQHF. The CDR3 DNA follows: TGCGCCAGCAGCCAGATGACAGGGGATCAGCCCCAGCATTTT.

Concerning this clonotype itself: A much larger clone sits a single nucleotide away, making a read error possible. This chain connects TRBV3-1 to TRBJ2-7; TRBD1 is a possible D gene (5 bases). Trimming left V 4 bases short and J 0 bases short, with 13 bases between. CDR3 length: 15 amino acids. Germline V CDR1 and CDR2: LGHDT, YNNKEL (reference sequence). The CDR3 DNA reads TGTGCCAGCAGCCCCTCCTGGGGCAGCTCCTACGAGCAGTACTTC. Amino acid sequence: CASSPSWGSSYEQYF.

This clonotype was detected many times. This chain uses TRBV5-1 with TRBJ2-7, with D perhaps given as TRBD1 or TRBD2 (6 bases each). Germline V gene data show CDR1 as SGHRS and CDR2 as YFSETQ. Trimming cost V 2 bases and J 2 bases, with 11 bases left between them. CDR3 size: 14 residues. The CDR3 region is CASSLLGGTYEQYF. Here the CDR3 DNA reads TGCGCCAGCAGCTTATTGGGGGGCACCTACGAGCAGTACTTC. The full variable domain, in which reference TRBV5-1 and TRBJ2-7 provide the parts outside the CDR3, is KAGVTQTPRYLIKTRGQQVTLSCSPISGHRSVSWYQQTPGQGLQFLFEYFSETQRNKGNFPGRFSGRQFSNSRSEMNVSTLELGDSALYLCASSLLGGTYEQYFGPGTRLTVT.

The chain recombines TRBV6-1 with TRBJ1-4; the D is unclear. Germline lookup yields CDR1 MNHNS and CDR2 SASEGT. Trimming removed 3 bases at V and 7 bases at J, with 9 bases between. The length of the CDR3 is 13 residues. CDR3 residues: CASSDYLVEKLFF. CDR3 nucleotides: TGTGCCAGCAGTGATTATCTGGTTGAAAAACTGTTTTTT.

The chain links TRBV28 to TRBJ2-2, with 13 bases fitting TRBD2. This CDR3 is 17 amino acids long. Germline CDR1 reads MDHEN; CDR2 reads SYDVKM. Trimming cost V 2 bases and J 6 bases; bases outside gene matches: 6. The CDR3 loop is CASSLGGLAGEAGELFF. CDR3 nucleotides: TGTGCCAGCAGTTTAGGTGGACTAGCGGGGGAAGCCGGGGAGCTGTTTTTT.

This clonotype has ten or more counts. The V gene is TRBV7-8, the J gene TRBJ2-2, with D possibly being TRBD1 (5 bases). CDR3 length: 16 amino acids. The V and J ends lost 1 base and 4 bases respectively, with 13 bases between them. Germline V gene lookup returns CDR1 SGHVS and CDR2 FQNEAQ. The CDR3 region is CASSLGVRVVTGELFF. The CDR3 nucleotides are TGTGCCAGCAGCTTAGGAGTCAGGGTAGTCACCGGGGAGCTGTTTTTT.

Turning to this clonotype: A read error may explain this, as a much larger clone is one base away. The chain links TRBV29-1 to TRBJ2-1; D is perhaps TRBD1 or TRBD2 (5 bases each). V was shortened by 6 bases and J by 6 bases, with 15 bases between the two germline ends. This CDR3 is built from 13 residues. Germline CDR1 is SQVTM and CDR2 is ANQGSEA. The CDR3 DNA reads as TGCAGCGTACGGGGCCTTCCCAGCAATGAGCAGTTCTTC. Translated, it gives CSVRGLPSNEQFF.

The rearrangement joins TRBV11-2 to TRBJ2-4, with D possibly matching TRBD1 (5 bases). The CDR3 is 15 residues long. The V gene lost 5 bases and the J gene lost 1 base, with 12 bases spanning the gap. Germline V gives CDR1 SGHAT, CDR2 FQNNGV. CDR3 bases: TGTGCCAGCAGCCTCATAGGGGCGGCCAAAAACATTCAGTACTTC. Amino acid sequence: CASSLIGAAKNIQYF.

In this sample, this clonotype turned up many times. V is TRBV20-1 and J is TRBJ2-2; 7 bases agree with TRBD1. Trimming removed 6 bases from V and 0 bases from J; junction bases left unmatched: 10. The CDR3 is made up of 16 amino acids. From germline, CDR1 is DFQATT and CDR2 SNEGSKA (reference sequence). Written as DNA, the CDR3 is TGCAGTGCACGGGACAGCCACCCCGCGAACACCGGGGAGCTGTTTTTT. Translation: CSARDSHPANTGELFF.

This clonotype was seen many times. The chain employs TRBV28 and TRBJ2-7; D is ambiguous. This CDR3 comprises 12 residues. V shed 3 bases and J shed 2 bases, with 5 bases lying between them. The V gene's germline CDR1 is MDHEN and CDR2 SYDVKM. The CDR3 region is CASSLSTYEQYV. The CDR3 DNA sequence: TGTGCCAGCAGTTTGTCTACCTACGAGCAGTACGTC.

The gene calls are TRBV6-5 and TRBJ2-5, with D possibly TRBD1 on 5 matching bases. V was clipped by 2 bases and J by 5 bases, with 12 bases between them. The CDR3 runs 14 residues. The germline V gene encodes CDR1 MNHEY and CDR2 SVGAGI. The CDR3 coding sequence is TGTGCCAGCAGTTACGCAGGGATCGGGGAGACCCAGTACTTC. This sequence encodes CASSYAGIGETQYF.

In its sample, this clonotype was seen many times. CDR3 DNA sequence: TGTGCTAGTGGTTTAAAACAGGGGGCACCATACGAGCAGTACTTC. Translation: CASGLKQGAPYEQYF. The chain has TRBV12-5 and TRBJ2-7; 9 bases map to TRBD1. The CDR3 totals 15 residues. With V trimmed by 3 bases and J by 4 bases, 7 bases remained unmatched. The V gene's germline CDR1 is LGHNT and CDR2 FRNRAP. Using reference TRBV12-5 and TRBJ2-7 for the parts outside the CDR3, the full variable domain is DARVTQTPRHKVTEMGQEVTMRCQPILGHNTVFWYRQTMMQGLELLAYFRNRAPLDDSGMPKDRFSAEMPDATLATLKIQPSEPRDSAVYFCASGLKQGAPYEQYFGPGTRLTVT.

This clonotype came up many times. A read error may account for a junction end that differs from germline. The CDR3 here is CASSGRDSGANVLTF. The CDR3, as DNA: TGTGCAAGCAGCGGACGGGACTCTGGGGCCAACGTCCTGACTTTC. V usage is TRBV9 and J usage is TRBJ2-6, with D possibly TRBD2 on 5 matching bases. The CDR3 sequence is 15 residues long. Per the germline V gene, CDR1 is SGDLS and CDR2 is YYNGEE.

The V gene is TRBV7-9, the J gene TRBJ1-1; no clear D. V shed 5 bases and J shed 10 bases, with 11 bases lying between them. CDR1 is SEHNR and CDR2 is FQNEAQ in the germline V gene (reference sequence). This CDR3 region has 11 residues. CDR3 in DNA: TGTGCCAGCAGCGCCGAGGGTGTAGCTTTCTTT. It encodes CASSAEGVAFF. The whole variable domain, remainder taken from reference TRBV7-9 and TRBJ1-1, is DTGVSQNPRHKITKRGQNVTFRCDPISEHNRLYWYRQTLGQGPEFLTYFQNEAQLEKSRLLSDRFSAERPKGSFSTLEIQRTEQGDSAMYLCASSAEGVAFFGQGTRLTVV.

The chain links TRBV20-1 to TRBJ2-4; tentatively, D is TRBD1 or TRBD2 (5 bases each). The CDR3 covers 16 residues. The germline CDR1 and CDR2 sequences are DFQATT and SNEGSKA (reference sequence). V was cut by 0 bases and J by 1 base, with 13 bases left in between. CDR3 coding DNA: TGCAGTGCTAGAGATAGGGGAGAGGGGGCCAAAAACATTCAGTACTTC. It translates to CSARDRGEGAKNIQYF.

This clonotype has at least ten counts. The rearrangement joins TRBV25-1 to TRBJ2-2; 11 bases match TRBD1. This CDR3 comprises 15 residues. V lost 1 base, J lost 6 bases, and 1 base stayed unmatched. CDR1 is MGHDK and CDR2 is SYGVNS in the germline V gene. In DNA, the CDR3 is TGTGCCAGCAGTGAATGGGGACAGGGGGCCGGGGAGCTGTTTTTT. Protein sequence: CASSEWGQGAGELFF.

The CDR3 DNA sequence: TGTGCCAGCAGCCCAGCTATGACCAGGGGCTTCGAGACCCAGTACTTC. Translation: CASSPAMTRGFETQYF. The V and J genes are TRBV5-4 and TRBJ2-5; TRBD1 might be the D (6 bases). CDR1 and CDR2 (germline): SGHNT, YYREEE (reference sequence). The CDR3 length is 16 residues. V lost 4 bases, J lost 5 bases, and 21 bases lay in between.

About this clonotype: Given a much more abundant clone one base away, this may be a read error. The V gene is TRBV25-1, the J gene TRBJ2-3; D may be TRBD1 (6 bases). The CDR3 spans 15 residues. Germline lookup yields CDR1 MGHDK and CDR2 SYGVNS. CDR3 coding DNA: TGTGTCAGCAGTGAATGGGCAGGGGGCACAGATACGCAGTATTTT. Its protein is CVSSEWAGGTDTQYF. The entire variable domain, with the rest obtained from reference TRBV25-1 and TRBJ2-3, is as follows: EADIYQTPRYLVIGTGKKITLECSQTMGHDKMYWYQQDPGMELHLIHYSYGVNSTEKGDLSSESTVSRIRTEHFPLTLESARPSHTSQYLCVSSEWAGGTDTQYFGPGTRLTVL.

This clonotype was counted at least ten times. The chain recombines TRBV4-3 with TRBJ1-4, with D maybe TRBD1 (5 bases). The CDR3 sequence is 14 residues long. V shed 0 bases and J shed 13 bases, with 15 bases lying between them. Germline lookup yields CDR1 LGHNA and CDR2 YSLEER. This CDR3 is CASSQDWAGRVLFF. CDR3 nucleotide sequence: TGCGCCAGCAGCCAAGATTGGGCAGGGAGGGTACTGTTTTTT.

The chain links TRBV5-1 to TRBJ2-3; the D is unclear. The V gene's germline CDR1 is SGHRS and CDR2 YFSETQ. This CDR3 is 15 amino acids long. V was cut by 0 bases and J by 1 base, with 9 bases left in between. For the CDR3, the DNA is TGCGCCAGCAGCTTGGGGGGTTCCCGCACAGATACGCAGTATTTT. The encoded protein is CASSLGGSRTDTQYF.

The table lists this clonotype with a few counts. The chain recombines TRBV3-1 with TRBJ2-5; D is unresolved. In germline, CDR1 is LGHDT, CDR2 YNNKEL (reference sequence). The V and J ends lost 1 base and 2 bases respectively, with 5 bases between them. The CDR3 totals 13 residues. This chain's CDR3 is CASSQGGQETQYF. For the CDR3, the DNA is TGTGCCAGCAGCCAAGGTGGGCAAGAGACCCAGTACTTC.

Comments on this clonotype: At one boundary the junction diverges from the germline segment, which might be a read error. The rearrangement links TRBV5-1 to TRBJ2-6; 11 bases are a match to TRBD1. Germline V gives CDR1 SGHRS, CDR2 YFSETQ. This CDR3 has 21 residues. CDR3 protein: CASSTDRGLRSGWSGTNVLTF. The CDR3 DNA is TGCGCCAGCAGCACGGACAGGGGGCTACGGTCTGGTTGGTCTGGGACCAACGTCCTGACTTTC. Variable domain in full (rest from reference TRBV5-1 and TRBJ2-6): KAGVTQTPRYLIKTRGQQVTLSCSPISGHRSVSWYQQTPGQGLQFLFEYFSETQRNKGNFPGRFSGRQFSNSRSEMNVSTLELGDSALYLCASSTDRGLRSGWSGTNVLTFGAGSRLTVL.

This clonotype was detected ten times or more. The chain links TRBV10-3 to TRBJ2-5, with a weak D call TRBD2 (5 bases). The CDR3 consists of 13 residues. V was shortened by 6 bases and J by 5 bases, with 13 bases between the two germline ends. Germline assignment: CDR1 ENHRY and CDR2 SYGVKD. The CDR3 region has the DNA TGTGCCATCAGCGGAGGTTTGGGGGAGACCCAGTACTTC. Translating it yields CAISGGLGETQYF.